The TCR beta chain described here comes from a study of immune evolution from preneoplasia to lung adenocarcinoma. Turning to the study itself: HLA loss of heterozygosity: roughly 6.6% AIS, around 16% MIA, around 35% ADC, none AAH.

This table comes from immunoSEQ multiplex PCR, and its TCRdb copy is limited to in-frame clones, with some not included. This table has approximately 9,600 clones, over 70% appearing once. This CDR3 comprises 18 residues. The germline V gene has CDR1 SGHTA and CDR2 FQGNSA. V was clipped by 5 bases and J by 0 bases, with 17 bases between them. This clone was picked up a small number of times. Specimen: FFPE lung adenocarcinoma in situ tissue. The TCR sequence derives from a person aged 55-80 years with lung adenocarcinoma. V and J are TRBV7-2 and TRBJ1-6, with D maybe TRBD1 (6 bases). CDR3 nucleotides: TGTGCCAGCAGCACCCATGGCAGGGGAGCCTCCTATAATTCACCCCTCCACTTT. Amino acids: CASSTHGRGASYNSPLHF.